A selection of T cell receptor beta chains follows, all from one sample in a study of OX40 agonist ivuxolimab in advanced cancers. The protocol was immunoSEQ multiplex PCR, while the TCRdb copy is restricted to in-frame clones and leaves out a portion. The sample records 130,000 or so clones, approximately 94% being singletons. Sequenced material: CD4+ or CD8+ T cells sorted from blood, taken in a trial of the OX40 agonist ivuxolimab. All receptors come from an adult with an advanced solid tumor such as melanoma, head and neck, liver or kidney cancer. Each CDR3 is given with its conserved first and last residue.

TRBJ2-3,TRBV4-1,CASSRTPQGTDTQYF
TRBJ1-2,TRBV7-2,CASSLNWDSPDGYTF
TRBJ2-6,TRBV5-1,CASSDETGANVLTF
TRBJ2-5,TRBV5-1,CASRPGFQETQYF
TRBJ1-1,TRBV7-2,CASSFTTGPEAFF
TRBJ2-3,TRBV6-4,CASSRSPGIGDTQYF
TRBJ1-1,TRBV19,CASTWGPGTEAFF
TRBJ2-7,TRBV15,CATSLGGRGQTYEQYF
.,TRBV6-1,CASSEVGPGDYEQYF
TRBJ2-3,TRBV2,CASSWDRVDTDTQYF
TRBJ1-1,TRBV6-5,CASSYRGRGAEAFF
TRBJ2-3,TRBV11-2,CASRHRADTQYF
TRBJ1-2,TRBV19,CASSSSRGDLSGYTF
TRBJ2-1,TRBV6-5,CAGSYRTSGSFNEQFF
TRBJ1-6,TRBV7-3,CASSSPAGPLHF
TRBJ2-7,TRBV7-6,CASSSRDSAYEQYF
TRBJ2-5,TRBV11-2,CASRKDLVYGEQYF
TRBJ2-5,TRBV10-1,CASSESSRLGETQYF
TRBJ1-3,TRBV27,CASTVLGPSSGNTIYF
TRBJ2-7,TRBV7-3,CASSSGQSYEQYF
TRBJ2-7,TRBV5-1,CASSLVADYEQYF
TRBJ1-2,TRBV4-3,CASSQVGQRINGYTF
TRBJ2-1,TRBV10-2,CASRSQLAGGVNEQFF
TRBJ2-6,TRBV6-5,CASSLTGNGANVLTF
TRBJ1-6,TRBV7-6,CASSRDRGGSPLHF
TRBJ1-1,TRBV6-6,CASTAGAGAFF